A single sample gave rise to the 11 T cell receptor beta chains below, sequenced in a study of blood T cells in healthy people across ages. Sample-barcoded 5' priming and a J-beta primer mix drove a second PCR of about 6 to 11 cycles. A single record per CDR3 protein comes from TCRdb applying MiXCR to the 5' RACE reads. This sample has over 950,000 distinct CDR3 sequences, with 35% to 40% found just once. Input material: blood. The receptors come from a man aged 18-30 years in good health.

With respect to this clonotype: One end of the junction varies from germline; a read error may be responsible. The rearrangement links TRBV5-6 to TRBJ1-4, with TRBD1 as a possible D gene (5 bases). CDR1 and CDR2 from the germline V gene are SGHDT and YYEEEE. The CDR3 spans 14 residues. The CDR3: CVSSLRGEGEKLFF. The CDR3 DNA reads TGTGTCAGCAGCTTGAGAGGGGAGGGTGAAAAACTGTTTTTT.

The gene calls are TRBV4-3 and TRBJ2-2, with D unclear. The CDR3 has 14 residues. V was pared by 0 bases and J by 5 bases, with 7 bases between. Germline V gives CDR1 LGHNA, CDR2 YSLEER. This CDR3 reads CASSQDPWTGELFF. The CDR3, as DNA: TGCGCCAGCAGCCAAGATCCCTGGACCGGGGAGCTGTTTTTT.

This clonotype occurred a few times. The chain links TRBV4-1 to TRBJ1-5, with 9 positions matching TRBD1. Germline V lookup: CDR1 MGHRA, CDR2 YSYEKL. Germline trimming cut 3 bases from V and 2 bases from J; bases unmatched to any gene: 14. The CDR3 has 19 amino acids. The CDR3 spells CASSHPQGARVNRNQPQHF. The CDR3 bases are TGCGCCAGCAGCCACCCACAGGGGGCGCGGGTAAATCGCAATCAGCCCCAGCATTTT.

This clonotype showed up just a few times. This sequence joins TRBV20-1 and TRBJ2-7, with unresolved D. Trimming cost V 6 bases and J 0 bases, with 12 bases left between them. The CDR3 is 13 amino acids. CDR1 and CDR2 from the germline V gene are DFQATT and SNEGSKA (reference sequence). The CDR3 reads CSARSQHSYEQYF. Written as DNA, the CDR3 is TGCAGTGCGCGTAGCCAGCACTCCTACGAGCAGTACTTC.

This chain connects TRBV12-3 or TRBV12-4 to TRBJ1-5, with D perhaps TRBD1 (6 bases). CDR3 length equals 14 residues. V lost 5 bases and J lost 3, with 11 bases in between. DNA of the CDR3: TGTGCCAGCAGTCCCACAGGGTACAATCAGCCCCAGCATTTT. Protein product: CASSPTGYNQPQHF.

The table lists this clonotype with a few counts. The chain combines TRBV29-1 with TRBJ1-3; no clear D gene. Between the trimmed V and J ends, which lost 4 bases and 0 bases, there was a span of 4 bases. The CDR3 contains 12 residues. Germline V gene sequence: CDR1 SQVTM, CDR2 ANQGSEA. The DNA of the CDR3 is TGCAGCGTTGCGCTCTCTGGAAACACCATATATTTT. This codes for CSVALSGNTIYF. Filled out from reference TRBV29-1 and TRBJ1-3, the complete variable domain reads SAVISQKPSRDICQRGTSLTIQCQVDSQVTMMFWYRQQPGQSLTLIATANQGSEATYESGFVIDKFPISRPNLTFSTLTVSNMSPEDSSIYLCSVALSGNTIYFGEGSWLTVV.

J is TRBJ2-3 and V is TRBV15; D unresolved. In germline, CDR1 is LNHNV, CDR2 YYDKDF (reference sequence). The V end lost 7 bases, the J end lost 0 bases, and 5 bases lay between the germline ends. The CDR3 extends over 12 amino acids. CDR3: CATKTSTDTQYF. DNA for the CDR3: TGTGCCACCAAGACTAGCACAGATACGCAGTATTTT.

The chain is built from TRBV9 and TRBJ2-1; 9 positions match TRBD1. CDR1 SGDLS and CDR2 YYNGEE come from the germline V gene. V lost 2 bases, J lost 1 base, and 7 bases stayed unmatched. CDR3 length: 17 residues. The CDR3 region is CASSVKGTGLSYNEQFF. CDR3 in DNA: TGTGCCAGCAGCGTGAAGGGGACAGGGCTTTCCTACAATGAGCAGTTCTTC.

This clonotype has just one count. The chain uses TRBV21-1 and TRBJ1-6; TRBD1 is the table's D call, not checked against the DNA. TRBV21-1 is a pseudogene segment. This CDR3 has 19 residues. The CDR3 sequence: CASSKVPGQPILYNSPLHF. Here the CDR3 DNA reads TGTGCCAGCAGCAAAGTGCCAGGACAGCCAATCCTCTATAATTCACCCCTCCACTTT.

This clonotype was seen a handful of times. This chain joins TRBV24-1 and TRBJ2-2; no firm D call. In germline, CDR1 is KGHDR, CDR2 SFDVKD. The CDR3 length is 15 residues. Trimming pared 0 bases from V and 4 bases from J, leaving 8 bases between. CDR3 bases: TGTGCCACCAGTGATTTGCCGTCCCCCACCGGGGAGCTGTTTTTT. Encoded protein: CATSDLPSPTGELFF.

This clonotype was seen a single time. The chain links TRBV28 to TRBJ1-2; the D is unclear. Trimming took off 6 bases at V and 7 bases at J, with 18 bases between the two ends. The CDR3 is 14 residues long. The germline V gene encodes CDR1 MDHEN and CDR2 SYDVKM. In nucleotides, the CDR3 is TGTGCCAGCAGCTCCCGTAAGATCTCGCTTGGCTACACCTTC. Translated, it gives CASSSRKISLGYTF.